This record looks at one T cell receptor (beta chain) sequence and its context. Its antigen remains undetermined. No base quality values were provided; no much bigger clone lies one nucleotide off. The data belong to a study of blood T cells in healthy people across ages (dated by TCRdb to between 2015 and 2017). Regarding the research as a whole: Template switching captured roughly one uniquely barcoded TCR beta cDNA molecule per two T cells in model experiments. Age-related changes in TCR beta repertoire diversity were measured in the study by deep sequencing normalized with unique cDNA molecular identifiers. Donors were grouped into four age groups: young (average roughly 16 years), middle-aged (less than 40), aged (around 60) and long-lived (approximately 82). To avoid experimental bias, donors of different ages were spread randomly across the sequencing lanes. Using the same blood draw, the study looked at two additional independent replicas of 1 million unique cDNA reads for two donors, one aged 18 to 30 and the other aged 80 or older. What the study reported, not specific to this receptor: Donor CMV infection status was unknown, potentially confounding age-related changes in expanded clonotypes. The long-lived group showed more naive CD4+ T cells, fewer expanded clones and increased TCR diversity than the aged group, suggesting age selection. Bulk unsorted PBMC profiling prevented conclusive comparison of naive and antigen-experienced compartments. Estimates of total diversity based on one million sequenced T cells were regarded as lower bounds and as underestimates. Observed TCR beta diversity per million T cells fell roughly linearly with age, and a significant reduction was already apparent by age around 40. Observed TCR beta diversity correlated strongly with the percentage of naive T cells measured by flow cytometry.

The library was built by means of 5' RACE. Sequenced on an Illumina HiSeq 2500. The second PCR ran for about 7 to 11 cycles and used a J-beta primer mix along with a sample-barcoded 5' primer. A template-switch 5' adaptor carrying 12 random nucleotides introduced a unique molecular identifier onto each TCR beta cDNA molecule. Each sample yielded at least 3 million CDR3-containing paired-end reads. All of the RNA was converted into first-strand cDNA using the Mint cDNA synthesis kit, with a TRBC-specific oligonucleotide serving as the primer. Following uracil-DNA glycosylase treatment, all cDNA underwent a first 18-cycle PCR with the universal primers M1SS and BC2_uni_R. The authors' pipeline ran thus. For normalization, 1 million high-quality reads were randomly selected from each sample, with every read carrying a distinct molecular identifier. Reads sharing molecular identifiers were discarded rather than binned into consensus sequences. CDR3 identification, clonotype clustering and error correction used MiTCR with a Q25 quality threshold and the strictest error-elimination algorithm. A nonparametric unseen species model with Euler transformation was used to estimate lower-bound total TCR beta diversity. The public sequencing data were trimmed at Q25 with fastp and processed into clonotypes with MiXCR by TCRdb, which kept only in-frame beta chains. Under each unique CDR3 protein, matching rows form one entry showing the most common genes and DNA. None of the V and J calls come from the authors' own analysis; TCRdb made them. For this sample the table gives about 1,800,000 distinct CDR3 sequences, of which under 30% were detected only once. In total, the top ten clones hold over 7% of the sample.

The donors were roughly 40 Caucasian individuals from Russia, aged roughly 6 to 95 years, who were systemically healthy. Around 9.7 milliliters of peripheral blood were collected from each donor into EDTA-treated Vacutainer tubes. PBMCs were isolated by Ficoll-Paque density-gradient centrifugation, with at least 6.5 million obtained per sample. Total RNA, at least 6 micrograms per sample, was extracted from PBMCs with Trizol reagent. For every donor, an aliquot of PBMCs went through flow cytometry to measure the percentages of naive CD45RAhigh/CD27high T cells. From the cysteine up to the phenylalanine, the CDR3 has a length of 14 residues. Of all the DNA, just the CDR3 is kept, 42 bases in frame from base 1. V and J are truncated by 5 bases and 6 bases respectively, leaving an intervening sequence of 13 bases. Sequences SGHTA (CDR1) and FQGNSA (CDR2) are obtained from the germline V gene.

This sequence was found in a woman aged 25 to 45 in good health. Sequences were obtained from blood. The chain was built from TRBV7-2 and TRBJ1-4, with TRBD1 as a weak D call on 5 bases. The CDR3 region reads CASSRGVMYEKLFF. The DNA is as follows: TGTGCCAGCAGCCGGGGGGTTATGTATGAAAAACTGTTTTTT. This CDR3, with the reference TRBV7-2 and TRBJ1-4 proteins standing in past its ends, gives the full variable domain GAGVSQSPSNKVTEKGKDVELRCDPISGHTALYWYRQSLGQGLEFLIYFQGNSAPDKSGLPSDRFSAERTGGSVSTLTIQRTQQEDSAVYLCASSRGVMYEKLFFGSGTQLSVL.